The 23 T cell receptor beta chains presented below share a single source sample, sequenced in a study of blood T cell repertoires in COVID-19. Some clones are missing from TCRdb's copy, which holds only in-frame ones; the method was immunoSEQ multiplex PCR. The sample contains roughly 400,000 clones, over 75% of which appear only once. What was sequenced was PBMCs or T cells enriched from blood (not recorded which). The source of these receptors is a woman between 18 and 29 years old who had been exposed to COVID-19.

This clone appeared a few times. The chain links TRBV5-6 to TRBJ1-2; D may be TRBD1 (6 bases). The CDR3 extends over 14 amino acids. Germline V CDR1 and CDR2: SGHDT, YYEEEE. V lost 0 bases and J 6 bases, leaving 12 bases between the germline ends. In DNA, the CDR3 is TGTGCCAGCAGCTTGGGGGGGCGGATAGATGGCTACACCTTC. This encodes CASSLGGRIDGYTF.

The chain carries TRBV6-1 and TRBJ1-5, with D uncertain. This CDR3 has 14 amino acids. V was shortened by 2 bases and J by 1 base, with 6 bases between the two germline ends. CDR1 MNHNS and CDR2 SASEGT come from the germline V gene. In DNA form, the CDR3 reads TGTGCCAGCAGTGAAACAGAGAGCAATCAGCCCCAGCATTTT. Protein: CASSETESNQPQHF.

This chain uses TRBV27 with TRBJ1-5; 10 bases align to TRBD1. The germline gives CDR1 MNHEY, CDR2 SMNVEV (reference sequence). The J segment lost 0 bases and the V segment lost 2 bases, leaving 7 bases of the junction unmatched. This CDR3 has 18 amino acids. Written as DNA, the CDR3 is TGTGCCAGCAGTTTAAGTCGGACAGGGGGTAATAGCAATCAGCCCCAGCATTTT. It translates to CASSLSRTGGNSNQPQHF.

The V gene is TRBV2, the J gene TRBJ1-1, with 9 positions matching TRBD1. Germline lookup yields CDR1 SNHLY and CDR2 FYNNEI. With V trimmed by 11 bases and J by 4 bases, 8 bases remained unmatched. The CDR3 length is 13 residues. The CDR3 here is CASTGGDGTEAFF. The CDR3 DNA reads as TGTGCCTCGACAGGGGGGGATGGCACTGAAGCTTTCTTT.

The CDR3, as DNA: TGCGCCAGCAGCCAAGAGCTCAGCGTGTATGGCACCGGGGAGCTGTTTTTT. Protein sequence: CASSQELSVYGTGELFF. V gene TRBV4-1 combines with J gene TRBJ2-2; no clear D. Trimming took off 0 bases at V and 4 bases at J, with 15 bases between the two ends. The CDR3 has 17 amino acids. Per germline, CDR1 MGHRA and CDR2 YSYEKL.

J is TRBJ2-7 and V is TRBV6-1; possible D gene TRBD2, 7 bases. V was cut by 3 bases and J by 3 bases, with 12 bases left in between. The CDR3 runs 14 residues. The germline V gene has CDR1 MNHNS and CDR2 SASEGT. The CDR3 loop reads CASSEGRGDYEQYF. The CDR3 DNA is TGTGCCAGCAGTGAGGGGAGGGGGGACTACGAGCAGTACTTC.

CDR3 sequence (DNA): TGTGCCAGCAGCAAAGGACTAGCGGGGCGCGAGCAGTACTTC. Translation: CASSKGLAGREQYF. This chain links TRBV9 with TRBJ2-7, with 12 bases identical to TRBD2. The CDR3 runs 14 residues. Germline CDR1 reads SGDLS; CDR2 reads YYNGEE. The trim removed 4 bases at V and 6 bases at J, leaving 5 bases unmatched.

This clone appeared once. V gene TRBV30 combines with J gene TRBJ1-2; TRBD1 is a possible D gene (5 bases). CDR1 and CDR2 (germline): GTSNPN, SVGIG (reference sequence). The CDR3 covers 12 residues. V was trimmed by 4 bases and J by 8 bases, leaving 14 bases between them. CDR3 nucleotide sequence: TGTGCCTGGATTAGGGGTGCTCGGGGCTACACCTTC. Translation gives CAWIRGARGYTF.

CDR3 region: CASSLWGRNQETQYF. The CDR3 DNA reads TGTGCCAGCAGTTTATGGGGGCGGAATCAAGAGACCCAGTACTTC. This chain joins TRBV28 and TRBJ2-5, with D perhaps matching TRBD1 (5 bases). The ends were cut back, 0 bases at V and 2 bases at J, with 10 bases in the middle. This CDR3 has 15 residues. Germline CDR1 and CDR2: MDHEN and SYDVKM.

The chain has TRBV7-2 and TRBJ2-5, with 7 bases that match TRBD2. Germline V gene sequence: CDR1 SGHTA, CDR2 FQGNSA. CDR3 length: 13 residues. V shed 5 bases and J 3 bases; nucleotides not matched to a gene: 3. CDR3 bases: TGTGCCAGCAGCCGCGGGAGAGAAGAGACCCAGTACTTC. Protein: CASSRGREETQYF.

V and J are TRBV14 and TRBJ1-5, with TRBD1 identical over 7 bases. The CDR3 is made up of 13 amino acids. Trimming removed 4 bases from V and 5 bases from J; junction bases left unmatched: 2. Per germline, CDR1 SGHDN and CDR2 FVKESK. The CDR3 is CASSRTGDQPQHF. For the CDR3, the DNA is TGTGCCAGCAGCCGCACAGGGGATCAGCCCCAGCATTTT.

The chain joins TRBV28 to TRBJ2-7; the D is unclear. CDR3 length equals 16 residues. The V end lost 4 bases, the J end lost 0 bases, and 16 bases lay between the germline ends. The germline V gene encodes CDR1 MDHEN and CDR2 SYDVKM. The CDR3 DNA reads TGTGCCAGCAGTTCCCCCGAGCCCGCTCACTCCTACGAGCAGTACTTC. Protein sequence: CASSSPEPAHSYEQYF.

The chain employs TRBV4-2 and TRBJ2-1; D gene unclear. The V end was cut by 0 bases, the J end by 6 bases, with 12 bases between. The CDR3 is made up of 15 amino acids. From germline, CDR1 is LGHNA and CDR2 YNFKEQ. This CDR3 reads CASSQDGSLVNEQFF. As DNA, the CDR3 is TGTGCCAGCAGCCAAGATGGTAGCTTGGTCAATGAGCAGTTCTTC.

V and J are TRBV6-5 and TRBJ1-2; D remains ambiguous. CDR3 length: 11 amino acids. Germline CDR1 MNHEY, CDR2 SVGAGI. Deletions cut 7 bases from V and 2 bases from J, with 5 bases between. DNA of the CDR3: TGTGCCAGCACGGGGAACTATGGCTACACCTTC. Translating gives CASTGNYGYTF.

This chain joins TRBV5-4 and TRBJ2-1, with TRBD2 identical over 12 bases. The CDR3 consists of 16 residues. Germline CDR1 and CDR2: SGHNT and YYREEE (reference sequence). V lost 0 bases and J lost 4; bases outside the gene matches: 2. The CDR3 bases are TGTGCCAGCAGCTTGGAAGGGACTAGCGGGTACAATGAGCAGTTCTTC. Translation: CASSLEGTSGYNEQFF.

The genes are TRBV6-2 or TRBV6-3 and TRBJ2-3, with 11 bases identical to TRBD2. The CDR3 is 17 residues long. The germline V gene has CDR1 MNHEY and CDR2 SVGEGT. The V gene end was trimmed by 3 bases and the J gene end by 1 base; junction bases not matched to a gene: 6. CDR3 residues: CASSYVAGGPGTDTQYF. Here the CDR3 DNA reads TGTGCCAGCAGTTATGTAGCGGGGGGGCCCGGCACAGATACGCAGTATTTT.

This rearrangement joins TRBV6-1 to TRBJ1-2; 12 bases align to TRBD1. CDR1 is MNHNS, CDR2 SASEGT, per germline. CDR3 length equals 19 residues. V was clipped by 2 bases and J by 6 bases; unmatched bases: 16. For the CDR3, the DNA is TGTGCCAGCAGTGAAACCATTGGGACAGGGGGCTTCGTCAGTGATGGCTACACCTTC. Amino acid sequence: CASSETIGTGGFVSDGYTF.

V is TRBV28 and J is TRBJ2-7; D possibly corresponds to TRBD1 (6 bases). The CDR3 contains 15 residues. Germline loops: CDR1 MDHEN, CDR2 SYDVKM. The V gene lost 7 bases and the J gene lost 3 bases, with 19 bases spanning the gap. CDR3 amino acids: CASTGFGQGLYEQYF. The CDR3 DNA reads as TGTGCCAGCACCGGTTTCGGGCAGGGGCTCTACGAGCAGTACTTC. The full variable domain, in which reference TRBV28 and TRBJ2-7 provide the parts outside the CDR3, is DVKVTQSSRYLVKRTGEKVFLECVQDMDHENMFWYRQDPGLGLRLIYFSYDVKMKEKGDIPEGYSVSREKKERFSLILESASTNQTSMYLCASTGFGQGLYEQYFGPGTRLTVT.

The chain uses TRBV11-3 and TRBJ2-1; D gene ambiguous. Germline V gives CDR1 SGHNT, CDR2 YENEEA. The CDR3 spans 15 residues. The V and J ends lost 1 base and 1 base respectively, with 8 bases between them. CDR3 protein: CASSLGEVSYNEQFF. The CDR3 DNA reads TGTGCCAGCAGCTTAGGAGAGGTTTCCTACAATGAGCAGTTCTTC.

The chain carries TRBV19 and TRBJ2-7, with D possibly being TRBD1 (6 bases). The CDR3 sequence is 13 residues long. V lost 3 bases, J lost 6 bases, and 12 bases lay in between. CDR1 and CDR2 (germline): LNHDA, SQIVND (reference sequence). The CDR3 region has the DNA TGTGCCAGTAGTATCATTGGACAGAGCGAGCAGTACTTC. It encodes CASSIIGQSEQYF. Supplemented by reference TRBV19 and TRBJ2-7, the full variable domain reads DGGITQSPKYLFRKEGQNVTLSCEQNLNHDAMYWYRQDPGQGLRLIYYSQIVNDFQKGDIAEGYSVSREKKESFPLTVTSAQKNPTAFYLCASSIIGQSEQYFGPGTRLTVT.

The rearrangement links TRBV5-6 to TRBJ2-2; tentatively, D is TRBD2 (5 bases). Germline V lookup: CDR1 SGHDT, CDR2 YYEEEE. The CDR3 has 17 amino acids. V was shortened by 5 bases and J by 4 bases, with 21 bases between the two germline ends. The DNA for the CDR3 is TGTGCCAGCAGTTCTCGGGGAGAAACTCCGAGCACCGGGGAGCTGTTTTTT. Translation gives CASSSRGETPSTGELFF. Together with reference TRBV5-6 and TRBJ2-2, the CDR3 gives the full variable domain: DAGVTQSPTHLIKTRGQQVTLRCSPKSGHDTVSWYQQALGQGPQFIFQYYEEEERQRGNFPDRFSGHQFPNYSSELNVNALLLGDSALYLCASSSRGETPSTGELFFGEGSRLTVL.

This chain links TRBV7-2 with TRBJ2-7; TRBD2 might be the D (5 bases). The CDR3 is 14 amino acids. Germline CDR1 SGHTA, CDR2 FQGNSA. Trimming cost V 1 base and J 2 bases, with 9 bases left between them. This chain's CDR3 is CASSLVAMAYEQYF. For the CDR3, the DNA is TGTGCCAGCAGCTTAGTAGCGATGGCCTACGAGCAGTACTTC.

This clone showed up just once. This chain joins TRBV5-1 and TRBJ1-4, with 7 bases matching TRBD1. Trimming removed 5 bases from V and 6 bases from J; junction bases left unmatched: 7. Germline V gene lookup returns CDR1 SGHRS and CDR2 YFSETQ. The CDR3 is 14 residues long. CDR3 DNA sequence: TGCGCCAGCAGAGTGGGACAGCAAGATGAAAAACTGTTTTTT. It yields the protein CASRVGQQDEKLFF. Filled out from reference TRBV5-1 and TRBJ1-4, the complete variable domain reads KAGVTQTPRYLIKTRGQQVTLSCSPISGHRSVSWYQQTPGQGLQFLFEYFSETQRNKGNFPGRFSGRQFSNSRSEMNVSTLELGDSALYLCASRVGQQDEKLFFGSGTQLSVL.